This T cell receptor (beta chain) was captured in a study of blood T cell repertoires in COVID-19. Original handling: Reference gene primers were amplified, and this amplification served to estimate nucleated cell counts. Clones were read by immunoSEQ multiplex PCR, and TCRdb kept only the in-frame ones, dropping some. For V, J and clone size, that table is used; D and trimming come from the DNA. The data contain about 200,000 clones, around 85% of them singletons. CDR1 WNHNN and CDR2 SYGVQD come from the germline V gene (reference sequence). The CDR3 is 16 residues long. V lost 5 bases and J lost 1; bases outside the gene matches: 6.

The sequenced material came from peripheral blood. The V call is TRBV10-1, the J call TRBJ2-3, with 10 bases fitting TRBD2. The sequence was obtained from a woman aged 50 to 60 with acute or convalescent COVID-19. The CDR3: CASSSGRASGTDTQYF. The DNA for the CDR3 is TGCGCCAGCAGTAGCGGGAGGGCCTCGGGCACAGATACGCAGTATTTT.